These 32 T cell receptor beta chains share one sample of origin, sequenced in a study of T-cell reconstitution after alpha-beta-depleted transplantation in children. Unique molecular identifiers were incorporated during preparation of the TCRbeta library. TCRdb analysed the PCR reads with MiXCR anew, one entry per CDR3 protein. The sample shows over 400,000 distinct CDR3 sequences, around 13% of them seen only once. The source was PBMCs from the stem cell graft donor, collected from the stem cell graft. These receptors were collected from a human donor who donated a stem cell graft to a child with combined immunodeficiency.

This clonotype was counted at least ten times. This chain uses TRBV7-3 with TRBJ2-1; 7 bases match TRBD2. With 3 bases clipped from V and 7 bases from J, the junction kept 9 bases outside the gene matches. The CDR3 totals 15 residues. The germline V gene has CDR1 SGHTA and CDR2 FQGTGA. Here the CDR3 reads CASSFSGNGPNEQFF. CDR3 sequence (DNA): TGTGCCAGCAGCTTCAGCGGGAACGGCCCAAATGAGCAGTTCTTC.

The V call is TRBV6-1, the J call TRBJ2-7; 11 bases align to TRBD2. Germline V gives CDR1 MNHNS, CDR2 SASEGT. J lost 3 bases, V lost 1 base, and 2 bases had no gene match. The CDR3 has 15 residues. CDR3 sequence reads: CASSEGTSGLYEQYF. The CDR3 DNA follows: TGTGCCAGCAGTGAAGGGACTAGCGGGCTCTACGAGCAGTACTTC.

The sample holds many counts of this clonotype. The genes are TRBV5-1 and TRBJ1-2; D remains unclear. CDR1 and CDR2 from the germline V gene are SGHRS and YFSETQ. Deletions cut 1 base from V and 3 bases from J, with 10 bases between. This CDR3 has 14 residues. CDR3 amino acids: CASSLQALDYGYTF. The CDR3 region has the DNA TGCGCCAGCAGCTTGCAGGCTTTAGACTATGGCTACACCTTC.

This clonotype has ten or more counts. This chain links TRBV29-1 with TRBJ2-7; D is undetermined. V lost 4 bases and J lost 0, with 10 bases in between. CDR3 length: 13 amino acids. CDR1 and CDR2 (germline): SQVTM, ANQGSEA. CDR3 bases: TGCAGCGTTGCTCCGTACAGCTCCTACGAGCAGTACTTC. This sequence encodes CSVAPYSSYEQYF.

The table lists this clonotype with a few counts. This chain links TRBV10-3 with TRBJ2-2, with 9 nucleotides matching TRBD1. The V gene's germline CDR1 is ENHRY and CDR2 SYGVKD. Trimming took 6 bases from V and 11 from J; bases not matched to a gene: 10. This CDR3 is 14 amino acids long. The chain's CDR3 is CAISPWDRAGELFF. As DNA, the CDR3 is TGTGCCATCAGCCCATGGGACAGGGCAGGAGAGCTGTTTTTT.

A few counts support this clonotype. The chain combines TRBV4-1 with TRBJ2-3; D gene ambiguous. This CDR3 spans 15 amino acids. Germline loops: CDR1 MGHRA, CDR2 YSYEKL. Trimming stripped 8 bases from V and 0 bases from J, with 15 bases between. The CDR3 nucleotides are TGCGCCAGCGCCGGATTCGTAGTAAGCACAGATACGCAGTATTTT. As protein: CASAGFVVSTDTQYF.

This chain joins TRBV12-3 or TRBV12-4 and TRBJ1-1; a weak D match, TRBD1 (6 bases). This CDR3 is built from 13 residues. Trimming removed 6 bases at V and 6 bases at J, with 14 bases between. The CDR3 protein is CASSQSPGAEAFF. The CDR3 bases are TGTGCCAGCAGCCAATCACCAGGGGCTGAAGCTTTCTTT.

V and J are TRBV25-1 and TRBJ1-1, with unresolved D. Germline CDR1 MGHDK, CDR2 SYGVNS. The CDR3 loop spans 13 amino acids. V dropped 6 bases and J dropped 10 bases, with 18 bases sitting between them. The CDR3 bases are TGTGCCAGCAGAACAAAGGGAGCCAGTGGAGCTTTCTTT. This sequence encodes CASRTKGASGAFF.

There are a few counts of this clonotype. As DNA, the CDR3 is TGTGCCAGCAGTTACTTTCCCACGGACAGGGTTGTCACCTATGGCTACACCTTC. As protein: CASSYFPTDRVVTYGYTF. This sequence joins TRBV6-5 and TRBJ1-2, with TRBD1 identical over 8 bases. CDR3 size: 18 residues. J lost 4 bases, V lost 1 base, and 14 bases had no gene match. CDR1 and CDR2 from the germline V gene are MNHEY and SVGAGI.

This clonotype was seen repeatedly, ten times or more. The gene calls are TRBV5-1 and TRBJ2-1; TRBD2 aligns across 12 bases. Germline CDR1 is SGHRS and CDR2 is YFSETQ. The CDR3 is 16 amino acids. V dropped 4 bases and J dropped 5; count of bases not matched to a gene: 7. CDR3 amino acids: CASSIILAGGHNEQFF. The CDR3 nucleotides read TGCGCCAGCAGCATAATACTAGCGGGAGGCCACAATGAGCAGTTCTTC.

The V and J genes are TRBV7-6 and TRBJ2-7; possibly TRBD1 for D (5 bases). Trimming cost V 5 bases and J 4 bases, with 18 bases left between them. This CDR3 is 15 amino acids long. The germline gives CDR1 SGHVS, CDR2 FNYEAQ. The CDR3 DNA follows: TGTGCCAGCAGCCATACTCAGGGCCCTCCGTACGAGCAGTACTTC. Encoded protein: CASSHTQGPPYEQYF.

This clonotype was picked up a small number of times. The chain is built from TRBV29-1 and TRBJ1-2; 9 bases are shared with TRBD1. CDR3 length: 15 amino acids. The V segment lost 3 bases and the J segment 4 bases; nucleotides outside the gene matches: 9. Germline lookup yields CDR1 SQVTM and CDR2 ANQGSEA. CDR3 sequence: CSVEGIQGAFYGYTF. DNA of the CDR3: TGCAGCGTTGAGGGCATACAGGGGGCGTTCTATGGCTACACCTTC.

This clonotype was recorded at least ten times. This chain uses TRBV5-6 with TRBJ2-1; 13 bases fit TRBD2. CDR1 and CDR2 from the germline V gene are SGHDT and YYEEEE. CDR3 size: 16 residues. V shed 3 bases, J shed 5 bases, and the junction held 5 bases outside the gene matches. The CDR3 region has the DNA TGTGCCAGCAGCTCGCCGGGACTAGCGGGGCACAATGAGCAGTTCTTC. Translated, it gives CASSSPGLAGHNEQFF.

This clonotype was observed a few times. The gene calls are TRBV10-3 and TRBJ2-3; perhaps D is TRBD1 or TRBD2 (5 bases each). In germline, CDR1 is ENHRY, CDR2 SYGVKD. The V end lost 5 bases, the J end lost 1 base, and 16 bases lay between the germline ends. The CDR3 totals 16 residues. The CDR3 protein is CAISSGRLLGTDTQYF. For the CDR3, the DNA is TGTGCCATCAGTTCGGGACGATTGTTGGGCACAGATACGCAGTATTTT.

The chain recombines TRBV12-3 or TRBV12-4 with TRBJ2-7, with D hard to call. The CDR3 consists of 13 residues. The V gene lost 2 bases and the J gene lost 4 bases, with 9 bases spanning the gap. CDR3 in amino acids: CASSLIRDYEQYF. Here the CDR3 DNA reads TGTGCCAGCAGTTTAATTAGGGATTACGAGCAGTACTTC.

This clonotype came up a few times. The chain couples TRBV12-3 or TRBV12-4 to TRBJ2-1; the D gene is possibly TRBD1 (7 bases). The V end lost 7 bases, the J end lost 10 bases, and 17 bases lay between the germline ends. The CDR3 spans 13 residues. CDR3 nucleotide sequence: TGTGCCAGCACCCTCGGAGGAGGGGGCGAGCAGTTCTTC. It yields the protein CASTLGGGGEQFF.

This clonotype was observed at least ten times. V is TRBV6-1 and J is TRBJ2-6; maybe TRBD1 (6 bases). The CDR3 is 15 residues long. Germline CDR1 and CDR2: MNHNS and SASEGT. The V end lost 2 bases, the J end lost 2 bases, and 7 bases lay between the germline ends. The CDR3 here is CASSEQGTGANVLTF. CDR3 DNA: TGTGCCAGCAGTGAACAGGGGACTGGGGCCAACGTCCTGACTTTC.

This clonotype has just a few counts. The chain combines TRBV6-1 with TRBJ2-7, with D tentatively TRBD1 (6 bases). Germline CDR1 and CDR2: MNHNS and SASEGT. Trimming cost V 3 bases and J 1 base, with 13 bases left between them. The CDR3 has 15 residues. In DNA, the CDR3 is TGTGCCAGCAGTGACGGACAGAGAAGATCCTACGAGCAGTACTTC. It specifies CASSDGQRRSYEQYF.

The V and J genes are TRBV20-1 and TRBJ2-3; 10 bases align to TRBD2. V was pared by 6 bases and J by 2 bases, with 5 bases of the junction left unmatched. There are 14 residues in the CDR3. CDR1 and CDR2 (germline): DFQATT, SNEGSKA (reference sequence). CDR3 DNA sequence: TGCAGTGCAGAGACTAGCGGGTTCACAGATACGCAGTATTTT. Protein sequence: CSAETSGFTDTQYF.

This clonotype was detected only a few times. Because the CDR3's place on the DNA is in doubt, the DNA is left out and the CDR3 is given as listed by TCRdb. The V and J genes are TRBV5-1 and TRBJ1-1; the D call in the table, TRBD1, was not verified against the DNA. Germline V gene data show CDR1 as SGHRS and CDR2 as YFSETQ. Inclusive of both ends, the CDR3 amounts to 20 amino acids. CDR3 residues: CASSLDWEAFFGQGTPEAFF.

V gene TRBV9 combines with J gene TRBJ2-1, with D perhaps given as TRBD1 or TRBD2 (5 bases each). This CDR3 region has 16 residues. CDR1 and CDR2 from the germline V gene are SGDLS and YYNGEE. Trimming cost V 3 bases and J 4 bases, with 17 bases left between them. The CDR3: CASSAFGEGKYNEQFF. The CDR3 DNA is TGTGCCAGCAGCGCTTTCGGAGAGGGGAAGTACAATGAGCAGTTCTTC.

The table lists this clonotype with a few counts. The DNA of the CDR3 is TGCGCCAGCAGCCCAGAAGGGGCAGATACGCAGTATTTT. This encodes CASSPEGADTQYF. The rearrangement joins TRBV4-1 to TRBJ2-3, with D perhaps matching TRBD1 (5 bases). Trimming pared 4 bases from V and 4 bases from J, leaving 9 bases between. CDR1 and CDR2 (germline): MGHRA, YSYEKL. This CDR3 spans 13 amino acids.

The genes are TRBV6-2 or TRBV6-3 and TRBJ2-7; D possibly corresponds to TRBD1 (5 bases). Germline assignment: CDR1 MNHEY and CDR2 SVGEGT. V lost 5 bases and J lost 1, with 15 bases in between. The CDR3 spans 15 residues. Here the CDR3 DNA reads TGTGCCAGCAGTGGAAGGGGATTCGGGTCCTACGAGCAGTACTTC. It codes for CASSGRGFGSYEQYF.

This clonotype has a handful of counts. As DNA, the CDR3 is TGTGCCAGCAGTTTTTCGGGGTGGGGTGAAAAACTGTTTTTT. Protein sequence: CASSFSGWGEKLFF. V is TRBV12-3 or TRBV12-4 and J is TRBJ1-4; D is unclear. Trimming stripped 3 bases from V and 7 bases from J, with 12 bases between. CDR3 length: 14 amino acids.

This clonotype was recorded at least ten times. The chain employs TRBV20-1 and TRBJ2-3; tentative D call: TRBD2 (5 bases). CDR3 length equals 15 residues. Germline values: CDR1 DFQATT, CDR2 SNEGSKA (reference sequence). With 0 bases removed from V and 6 bases from J, the gap between germline ends came to 16 bases. This CDR3 is CSARDRTGQGDTQYF. The CDR3 coding sequence is TGCAGTGCTAGAGACCGGACTGGGCAAGGGGATACGCAGTATTTT.

The V call is TRBV18, the J call TRBJ2-7; 11 positions agree with TRBD2. V was pared by 6 bases and J by 2 bases, with 3 bases of the junction left unmatched. CDR1 is KGHSH and CDR2 is LQKENI in the germline V gene. The CDR3 totals 14 residues. DNA for the CDR3: TGTGCCAGCTCGGGACTAGCGGTTCCCTACGAGCAGTACTTC. It codes for CASSGLAVPYEQYF.

The genes are TRBV5-1 and TRBJ1-1; D is undetermined. Looked up from germline, CDR1 is SGHRS and CDR2 is YFSETQ. CDR3 size: 13 residues. Trimming pared 1 base from V and 4 bases from J, leaving 8 bases between. The CDR3 sequence is CASSLYVGTEAFF. As DNA, the CDR3 is TGCGCCAGCAGCTTGTATGTTGGCACTGAAGCTTTCTTT.

The rearrangement links TRBV30 to TRBJ2-7; TRBD1 matches at 8 bases. V lost 2 bases to trimming and J lost 2 bases; unmatched junction nucleotides: 8. Germline V gene lookup returns CDR1 GTSNPN and CDR2 SVGIG (reference sequence). The length of the CDR3 is 15 residues. The chain's CDR3 is CAWSTTTGAPYEQYF. For the CDR3, the DNA is TGTGCCTGGAGTACCACGACAGGGGCCCCCTACGAGCAGTACTTC.

This sequence joins TRBV7-9 and TRBJ2-7, with D uncertain. The germline gives CDR1 SEHNR, CDR2 FQNEAQ (reference sequence). This CDR3 region has 13 residues. Trimming removed 5 bases from V and 2 bases from J, with 10 bases in between. The DNA of the CDR3 is TGTGCCAGCAGCCAAGGGTGGACCTACGAGCAGTACTTC. This encodes CASSQGWTYEQYF.

The table lists this clonotype with a few counts. The chain combines TRBV15 with TRBJ2-2; D is undetermined. CDR1 and CDR2 (germline): LNHNV, YYDKDF (reference sequence). This CDR3 is 13 amino acids long. V shed 5 bases and J shed 5 bases, with 9 bases lying between them. CDR3: CATSQITTGELFF. In nucleotides, the CDR3 is TGTGCCACCAGCCAGATAACAACCGGGGAGCTGTTTTTT. Together with reference TRBV15 and TRBJ2-2, the CDR3 gives the full variable domain: DAMVIQNPRYQVTQFGKPVTLSCSQTLNHNVMYWYQQKSSQAPKLLFHYYDKDFNNEADTPDNFQSRRPNTSFCFLDIRSPGLGDTAMYLCATSQITTGELFFGEGSRLTVL.

This clonotype was counted ten times or more. The V call is TRBV20-1, the J call TRBJ2-1; possible D gene TRBD2, 5 bases. In germline, CDR1 is DFQATT, CDR2 SNEGSKA (reference sequence). The CDR3 spans 17 residues. The V gene lost 0 bases and the J gene lost 0 bases, with 15 bases spanning the gap. DNA for the CDR3: TGCAGTGCTAGAGATCGGGGTGGTCAGAGCTCCTACAATGAGCAGTTCTTC. This translates into CSARDRGGQSSYNEQFF.

The rearrangement links TRBV25-1 to TRBJ1-4, with TRBD1 identical over 7 bases. The CDR3 has 14 amino acids. The V gene end was trimmed by 8 bases and the J gene end by 7 bases; junction bases not matched to a gene: 10. Germline values: CDR1 MGHDK, CDR2 SYGVNS. The CDR3 bases are TGTGCCAGCGAGGGGACAGCGAACGGTGAAAAACTGTTTTTT. Its translation: CASEGTANGEKLFF. The entire variable domain, with the rest obtained from reference TRBV25-1 and TRBJ1-4, is as follows: EADIYQTPRYLVIGTGKKITLECSQTMGHDKMYWYQQDPGMELHLIHYSYGVNSTEKGDLSSESTVSRIRTEHFPLTLESARPSHTSQYLCASEGTANGEKLFFGSGTQLSVL.